This T cell receptor (beta chain) was found in a study of graft-versus-host responses after intestinal transplantation. Clones were sequenced by immunoSEQ multiplex PCR, and TCRdb holds only the in-frame ones, with some missing. The data show 93,000 or so clones, over 85% seen once. This CDR3 comprises 13 residues. Per germline, CDR1 SGDLS and CDR2 YYNGEE. Between the trimmed V and J ends, which lost 3 bases and 5 bases, there was a span of 11 bases. Study-level findings and limits: Within allografts, high graft-versus-host to host-versus-graft clonal ratios were seen among patients with graft-donor T cell macrochimerism. Peak GvH clone levels in circulation were associated with early post-transplant HvG declines. Present in recipient marrow, GvH clones included some that appeared first in ileum or blood.

Comment on this clone: Its antigen is unknown. This sample also contains other DNA sequences that code for the same CDR3.

The specimen comprised unstimulated CD8+ T cells sorted from spleen or lymph node cells, sampled before intestinal transplant. This receptor was obtained from a human donor who received an intestinal transplant. The V gene is TRBV9, the J gene TRBJ2-5; D is unclear. Written as DNA, the CDR3 is TGTGCCAGCAGCGCACCGCTCGAGGAGACCCAGTACTTC. Translating it yields CASSAPLEETQYF.